This T cell receptor beta chain was identified in a study of shared clonotypes between healthy human individuals. Study-level information: Serving as donors were two women and a few men, whose ages spanned 18 to 49.

Only in-frame clones appear in the TCRdb table, and some are missing; sequencing was by immunoSEQ multiplex PCR. The sample consists of around 2,000,000 clones, around 93% of them appearing once. V shed 4 bases and J shed 5 bases, with 21 bases lying between them. Germline CDR1 is SGHAT and CDR2 is FQNNGV. This CDR3 comprises 17 residues. Naive CD8 cells comprised CD45RO-negative, CCR7-positively selected cells, excluding terminally differentiated effector memory CD45RA+ cells. The sequenced sample consisted of naive CD8+ T cells from PBMCs. The origin of this receptor is a man aged 18 to 35 in good health. Some clones in this sample may be carry-over from other donors' samples. The gene calls are TRBV11-2 and TRBJ2-1; maybe TRBD2 (7 bases). As DNA, the CDR3 is TGTGCCAGCAGCTCCGCCGGATGGGGGGGCGCAAACAATGAGCAGTTCTTC. Amino acid sequence: CASSSAGWGGANNEQFF.